A single sample gave rise to the 30 T cell receptor beta chains below, sequenced in a study of cytomegalovirus exposure and HLA in healthy donors. PCR employed 60 Vbeta and 13 Jbeta primers. Measured with immunoSEQ multiplex PCR; TCRdb has only the in-frame clones, and not every one. The table shows 130,000 or so clones, with over 60% occurring only once. Specimen: PBMCs. The receptors were sampled from a man between 40 and 49 years old in good health and CMV-seronegative.

The genes are TRBV11-2 and TRBJ1-4, with TRBD1 matching over 8 bases. From germline, CDR1 is SGHAT and CDR2 FQNNGV. The V segment lost 1 base and the J segment 14 bases; nucleotides outside the gene matches: 6. The CDR3 is made up of 13 amino acids. CDR3 protein: CASSLGRQGLLFF. For the CDR3, the DNA is TGTGCCAGCAGCTTAGGGAGACAGGGGCTCCTGTTTTTT.

The chain employs TRBV2 and TRBJ2-1; 13 bases align to TRBD2. The CDR3 contains 20 residues. V gave up 4 bases and J gave up 3 bases; unmatched junction bases: 15. Germline values: CDR1 SNHLY, CDR2 FYNNEI. CDR3 amino acids: CASSVKDGLAGVTNYNEQFF. The CDR3 DNA sequence: TGTGCCAGCAGTGTGAAGGACGGACTAGCGGGAGTTACTAACTACAATGAGCAGTTCTTC.

The genes are TRBV25-1 and TRBJ2-5; 7 positions match TRBD2. The V gene's germline CDR1 is MGHDK and CDR2 SYGVNS. The CDR3 covers 14 residues. The V gene end was trimmed by 1 base and the J gene end by 5 bases; junction bases not matched to a gene: 4. CDR3 region: CASSEFRGGETQYF. CDR3 bases: TGTGCCAGCAGTGAATTTAGGGGAGGGGAGACCCAGTACTTC.

The rearrangement uses TRBV4-3 and TRBJ2-1, with 9 bases fitting TRBD1. Trimming took 0 bases from V and 7 from J; bases not matched to a gene: 13. CDR1 and CDR2 from the germline V gene are LGHNA and YSLEER. This CDR3 has 18 amino acids. CDR3 protein: CASSQDRGDRVYRNEQFF. DNA for the CDR3: TGCGCCAGCAGCCAAGATCGTGGGGACAGGGTATACAGGAATGAGCAGTTCTTC.

The chain is built from TRBV5-1 and TRBJ1-4; TRBD1 agrees at 7 bases. The CDR3 spans 16 residues. V lost 2 bases to trimming and J lost 1 base; unmatched junction nucleotides: 5. Germline CDR1 and CDR2: SGHRS and YFSETQ. CDR3 amino acids: CASSFDRVGTNEKLFF. The CDR3 region has the DNA TGCGCCAGCAGCTTTGACAGGGTTGGAACTAATGAAAAACTGTTTTTT.

This clone was detected only a few times. The rearrangement uses TRBV6-6 and TRBJ1-1; 8 nucleotides line up with TRBD1. This CDR3 region has 13 residues. J was trimmed by 4 bases and V by 8 bases; bases with no gene match: 6. Germline assignment: CDR1 MNHNY and CDR2 SVGAGI (reference sequence). CDR3 amino acids: CASGFDRGTEAFF. The CDR3 DNA is TGTGCCAGCGGTTTCGACAGGGGCACTGAAGCTTTCTTT.

This sequence joins TRBV19 and TRBJ1-6; D unclear. In germline, CDR1 is LNHDA, CDR2 SQIVND (reference sequence). The ends were cut back, 7 bases at V and 6 bases at J, with 22 bases in the middle. The CDR3 covers 17 residues. The CDR3 DNA reads as TGTGCCAGTACTAGTAGAGTCCCGGCGGGCGTTAATTCACCCCTCCACTTT. It yields the protein CASTSRVPAGVNSPLHF.

This clone appeared a single time. This sequence joins TRBV5-5 and TRBJ1-2; 7 positions match TRBD1. Germline V gene data show CDR1 as SGHKS and CDR2 as YYEKEE (reference sequence). This CDR3 is 15 amino acids long. V lost 5 bases and J lost 4; bases outside the gene matches: 11. The DNA for the CDR3 is TGTGCCAGCAGTTTATCGACGACAGGGCCCTATGGCTACACCTTC. Residues: CASSLSTTGPYGYTF.

The chain recombines TRBV27 with TRBJ2-7, with 10 bases lining up with TRBD2. The CDR3 is 14 amino acids. Per the germline V gene, CDR1 is MNHEY and CDR2 is SMNVEV (reference sequence). V was clipped by 5 bases and J by 5 bases; unmatched bases: 6. This CDR3 is CASSSSGGADEQYF. CDR3 DNA: TGTGCCAGCAGTAGCAGCGGGGGGGCCGACGAGCAGTACTTC.

The chain joins TRBV5-4 to TRBJ2-5; TRBD2 aligns across 11 bases. The germline V gene has CDR1 SGHNT and CDR2 YYREEE (reference sequence). The CDR3 contains 16 residues. V was clipped by 4 bases and J by 1 base; unmatched bases: 6. The CDR3 DNA sequence: TGTGCCAGCAGCGGTACTAGCGGGAGTACCCAAGAGACCCAGTACTTC. Protein: CASSGTSGSTQETQYF.

J is TRBJ2-7 and V is TRBV27; 8 nucleotides line up with TRBD2. Germline CDR1 is MNHEY and CDR2 is SMNVEV (reference sequence). Unmatched junction bases numbered 11, after V lost 7 bases and J lost 0 bases. The CDR3 has 16 residues. CDR3 sequence reads: CASTVWTSSSSYEQYF. The DNA of the CDR3 is TGTGCCAGCACCGTATGGACTAGCTCCAGCTCCTACGAGCAGTACTTC.

V is TRBV2 and J is TRBJ2-1; 10 bases match TRBD2. J lost 7 bases, V lost 3 bases, and 9 bases had no gene match. Germline V gene sequence: CDR1 SNHLY, CDR2 FYNNEI. The CDR3 contains 16 residues. CDR3 protein: CASSDHPGLAVNEQFF. The DNA for the CDR3 is TGTGCCAGCAGTGATCACCCAGGACTAGCGGTGAATGAGCAGTTCTTC.

The chain uses TRBV6-6 and TRBJ2-1; 8 positions match TRBD1. Germline V gene data show CDR1 as MNHNY and CDR2 as SVGAGI (reference sequence). The V segment lost 5 bases and the J segment 12 bases; nucleotides outside the gene matches: 15. The CDR3 covers 15 residues. The CDR3 DNA is TGTGCCAGCAGTCCCCCGGACAGGGTTGGGATCGGGCAGTTCTTC. Its translation: CASSPPDRVGIGQFF.

The chain employs TRBV4-1 and TRBJ1-1; 9 bases align to TRBD1. Trimming took 4 bases from V and 0 from J; bases not matched to a gene: 0. The CDR3 is made up of 14 amino acids. Germline CDR1 MGHRA, CDR2 YSYEKL. CDR3 DNA sequence: TGCGCCAGCAGCCGGACAGGGGTGAACACTGAAGCTTTCTTT. Protein product: CASSRTGVNTEAFF.

The chain has TRBV9 and TRBJ2-7; 8 positions match TRBD2. The length of the CDR3 is 16 residues. Trimming took 0 bases from V and 7 from J; bases not matched to a gene: 12. Germline V gene lookup returns CDR1 SGDLS and CDR2 YYNGEE. The CDR3 region is CASSVASLAEPREQYF. The CDR3 region has the DNA TGTGCCAGCAGCGTAGCTTCACTAGCGGAACCCAGGGAGCAGTACTTC.

The genes are TRBV11-2 and TRBJ2-4, with 8 bases matching TRBD1. Germline V CDR1 and CDR2: SGHAT, FQNNGV. V was pared by 5 bases and J by 3 bases, with 9 bases of the junction left unmatched. The CDR3 has 16 residues. This CDR3 is CASSHWEGTGKNIQYF. The DNA for the CDR3 is TGTGCCAGCAGCCATTGGGAAGGGACAGGCAAAAACATTCAGTACTTC.

As DNA, the CDR3 is TGCGCCAGCAGCCTCGGACACCCGGACCACAATGAGCAGTTCTTC. This sequence encodes CASSLGHPDHNEQFF. The gene calls are TRBV4-1 and TRBJ2-1, with D possibly matching TRBD1 (5 bases). The CDR3 totals 15 residues. Germline V gives CDR1 MGHRA, CDR2 YSYEKL. V gave up 4 bases and J gave up 5 bases, with 15 bases separating them.

This sequence joins TRBV18 and TRBJ2-7, with 7 positions matching TRBD1. This CDR3 contains 12 residues. With 5 bases clipped from V and 5 bases from J, the junction kept 3 bases outside the gene matches. The germline V gene encodes CDR1 KGHSH and CDR2 LQKENI. The CDR3 DNA sequence: TGTGCCAGCTCATCAGGGACAGACGAGCAGTACTTC. It codes for CASSSGTDEQYF.

The genes are TRBV29-1 and TRBJ2-7, with D tentatively TRBD2 (5 bases). Germline V CDR1 and CDR2: SQVTM, ANQGSEA. V was shortened by 6 bases and J by 2 bases, with 17 bases between the two germline ends. There are 14 residues in the CDR3. CDR3 DNA: TGCAGCGTCGACGGGGTTGGGCCGCCCTACGAGCAGTACTTC. Residues: CSVDGVGPPYEQYF.

CDR3: CASSFSVAKNIQYF. The DNA for the CDR3 is TGTGCCAGCAGCTTCTCAGTAGCCAAAAACATTCAGTACTTC. The V gene is TRBV7-2, the J gene TRBJ2-4; D is undetermined. Germline V gene data show CDR1 as SGHTA and CDR2 as FQGNSA. This CDR3 region has 14 residues. The V end was cut by 3 bases, the J end by 0 bases, with 6 bases between.

This clone was counted only a few times. The chain links TRBV10-3 to TRBJ1-5, with 9 bases matching TRBD1. Germline V gene sequence: CDR1 ENHRY, CDR2 SYGVKD. The CDR3 is 14 residues long. V shed 2 bases, J shed 4 bases, and the junction held 0 bases outside the gene matches. This chain's CDR3 is CAISEGQGNQPQHF. CDR3 bases: TGTGCCATCAGTGAGGGACAGGGGAATCAGCCCCAGCATTTT.

V and J are TRBV7-2 and TRBJ2-5, with 7 bases aligning to TRBD1. J gave up 2 bases and V 6 bases, and 9 bases lay outside the gene matches. Germline V gives CDR1 SGHTA, CDR2 FQGNSA. The CDR3 is made up of 15 amino acids. In DNA, the CDR3 is TGTGCCAGCAGACCGGGGACAGACCAACAAGAGACCCAGTACTTC. It yields the protein CASRPGTDQQETQYF.

V and J are TRBV5-5 and TRBJ2-5; 10 nucleotides match TRBD2. Trimming at V came to 3 bases and at J to 3 bases, leaving 2 bases not matched to a gene. Germline CDR1 reads SGHKS; CDR2 reads YYEKEE (reference sequence). The CDR3 is 14 amino acids. CDR3 residues: CASSWSGREETQYF. The CDR3 bases are TGTGCCAGCAGCTGGAGCGGGAGGGAAGAGACCCAGTACTTC.

The chain has TRBV10-3 and TRBJ2-3; 9 nucleotides align to TRBD1. The CDR3 totals 15 residues. V gave up 6 bases and J gave up 3 bases; unmatched junction bases: 7. Per the germline V gene, CDR1 is ENHRY and CDR2 is SYGVKD. This CDR3 reads CAIRGEDRGTDTQYF. The CDR3 DNA reads TGTGCCATCAGGGGAGAGGACAGGGGTACAGATACGCAGTATTTT.

The chain links TRBV25-1 to TRBJ2-1, with 14 positions matching TRBD2. The length of the CDR3 is 15 residues. Germline V gene lookup returns CDR1 MGHDK and CDR2 SYGVNS. V lost 5 bases to trimming and J lost 8 bases; unmatched junction nucleotides: 5. CDR3 amino acids: CASSSGTSGSDEQFF. CDR3 bases: TGTGCCAGCAGTAGCGGGACTAGCGGGAGCGATGAGCAGTTCTTC.

V and J are TRBV5-1 and TRBJ1-1; no clear D. The CDR3 runs 13 residues. Germline-derived CDR1 and CDR2 are SGHRS and YFSETQ. V lost 4 bases, J lost 1 base, and 8 bases lay in between. The CDR3 spells CASSELENTEAFF. The CDR3, as DNA: TGCGCCAGCAGCGAACTCGAGAACACTGAAGCTTTCTTT.

Only a few counts were recorded for this clone. CDR3 in DNA: TGTGCCATCAGTGCGGCGGGAGGCACAGATACGCAGTATTTT. It translates to CAISAAGGTDTQYF. The chain employs TRBV10-3 and TRBJ2-3; 7 bases are a match to TRBD2. This CDR3 contains 14 residues. J was trimmed by 1 base and V by 4 bases; bases with no gene match: 2. Looked up from germline, CDR1 is ENHRY and CDR2 is SYGVKD.

This rearrangement joins TRBV5-4 to TRBJ2-7, with 10 bases matching TRBD2. The CDR3 has 15 residues. Germline CDR1 is SGHNT and CDR2 is YYREEE (reference sequence). V dropped 1 base and J dropped 2; count of bases not matched to a gene: 3. In nucleotides, the CDR3 is TGTGCCAGCAGCTTGCGGACTAGCGGAGCCTACGAGCAGTACTTC. This gives the protein CASSLRTSGAYEQYF. Supplemented by reference TRBV5-4 and TRBJ2-7, the full variable domain reads ETGVTQSPTHLIKTRGQQVTLRCSSQSGHNTVSWYQQALGQGPQFIFQYYREEENGRGNFPPRFSGLQFPNYSSELNVNALELDDSALYLCASSLRTSGAYEQYFGPGTRLTVT.

The chain links TRBV9 to TRBJ1-2, with D possibly matching TRBD1 (6 bases). The CDR3 totals 17 residues. V lost 0 bases to trimming and J lost 0 bases, with 15 bases between them. Germline V gene lookup returns CDR1 SGDLS and CDR2 YYNGEE. CDR3 region: CASSVGEGGASNYGYTF. The CDR3 DNA sequence: TGTGCCAGCAGCGTAGGGGAAGGGGGAGCCTCTAACTATGGCTACACCTTC. Full variable domain (outside the CDR3, taken from reference TRBV9 and TRBJ1-2): DSGVTQTPKHLITATGQRVTLRCSPRSGDLSVYWYQQSLDQGLQFLIQYYNGEERAKGNILERFSAQQFPDLHSELNLSSLELGDSALYFCASSVGEGGASNYGYTFGSGTRLTVV.

This chain uses TRBV19 with TRBJ2-3, with 7 bases fitting TRBD2. With V trimmed by 8 bases and J by 0 bases, 8 bases remained unmatched. CDR1 is LNHDA and CDR2 is SQIVND in the germline V gene (reference sequence). The CDR3 is made up of 15 amino acids. DNA of the CDR3: TGTGCCAGTGGCTCACTAGCGACTAGCACAGATACGCAGTATTTT. Translation: CASGSLATSTDTQYF.